This T cell receptor beta chain stems from a study of T cells in Graves' hyperthyroidism and ophthalmopathy. Study findings and constraints: Researchers found most expanded thyroid clonotypes above 0.001 in blood as well.

V trimming: 5 bases; J trimming: 2 bases; junction bases outside the gene matches: 5. CDR1 and CDR2 (germline): MNHEY, SMNVEV (reference sequence). This CDR3 region has 15 residues. TCR beta CDR3 region amplification was performed from RNA transcripts. The TCR CDR3 was amplified in a first-round RT-PCR using the HTBI primer set. MiXCR, run by TCRdb on the multiplex PCR reads, gives a single entry per CDR3 protein. The sample comprises 300,000 to 450,000 distinct CDR3 sequences, under 15% of which are singletons, and 30% to 35% rests with the top ten. Stable Graves' hyperthyroidism meant no ophthalmopathy progression within 18 months. Diagnosis rested on symptoms, serum thyroxine and TRAb, thyroid ultrasound, and orbital computed tomography. This clonotype was found many times. The antigen remains undetermined.

This TCR derives from a woman in her 30s with Graves' hyperthyroidism. The sample taken for sequencing was blood. The chain has TRBV27 and TRBJ2-5, with 10 positions matching TRBD1. In DNA form, the CDR3 reads TGTGCCAGCAGTGGACAGGGGGTAGGGCAAGAGACCCAGTACTTC. This gives the protein CASSGQGVGQETQYF.